Presented here are 19 T cell receptor beta chains from one specimen sequenced in a study of cytomegalovirus exposure and HLA in healthy donors. With 60 Vbeta and 13 Jbeta primers, the PCR was carried out. Assay: immunoSEQ multiplex PCR; the TCRdb copy retains only in-frame clones and omits some. The sample includes some 120,000 clones, around two thirds of them seen just once. Sequencing was done on a sample of PBMCs. The origin of the receptors is a man aged 55 to 70 in good health and CMV-seropositive.

This rearrangement joins TRBV7-8 to TRBJ1-1; possible D gene TRBD1, 5 bases. Germline CDR1 is SGHVS and CDR2 is FQNEAQ. The CDR3 is 14 residues long. V lost 4 bases, J lost 3 bases, and 12 bases lay in between. CDR3 bases: TGTGCCAGCAGCTCCGCCAAGGGGTACACTGAAGCTTTCTTT. This translates into CASSSAKGYTEAFF.

Details on this clone: Mismatch with germline at one junction end may stem from a read error. The CDR3 reads CSSSLRRDRPSSGNTIYF. As DNA, the CDR3 is TGTTCCAGCAGCTTAAGACGGGACAGGCCCTCCTCTGGAAACACCATATATTTT. The chain is built from TRBV7-9 and TRBJ1-3; TRBD1 matches 8 bases. The CDR3 consists of 18 residues. The germline gives CDR1 SEHNR, CDR2 FQNEAQ (reference sequence).

The chain employs TRBV28 and TRBJ1-4, with D possibly being TRBD1 (6 bases). Deletions cut 10 bases from V and 1 base from J, with 19 bases between. This CDR3 contains 16 residues. Looked up from germline, CDR1 is MDHEN and CDR2 is SYDVKM. The CDR3 coding sequence is TGTGCCACCACGGGAGGGGGGGGCGGAACTAATGAAAAACTGTTTTTT. Translation gives CATTGGGGGTNEKLFF.

The chain has TRBV5-1 and TRBJ2-1; 7 nucleotides agree with TRBD1. Germline V lookup: CDR1 SGHRS, CDR2 YFSETQ. The J segment lost 5 bases and the V segment lost 5 bases, leaving 7 bases of the junction unmatched. This CDR3 region has 14 residues. The CDR3 is CASRSQGQNNEQFF. The CDR3 DNA follows: TGCGCCAGCAGGTCTCAGGGACAGAACAATGAGCAGTTCTTC.

The rearrangement links TRBV10-3 to TRBJ2-7; 9 bases fit TRBD1. This CDR3 is 11 amino acids long. V lost 11 bases and J lost 5; bases outside the gene matches: 4. Germline CDR1 ENHRY, CDR2 SYGVKD. The CDR3 sequence is CAGGQGHEQYF. The CDR3 DNA reads TGTGCCGGGGGACAGGGCCACGAGCAGTACTTC.

This chain links TRBV28 with TRBJ1-2; 7 bases fit TRBD1. J lost 3 bases, V lost 3 bases, and 1 base had no gene match. Germline-derived CDR1 and CDR2 are MDHEN and SYDVKM. The CDR3 is 13 residues long. For the CDR3, the DNA is TGTGCCAGCAGTTTTACAGGGGACTATGGCTACACCTTC. It encodes CASSFTGDYGYTF.

The chain combines TRBV2 with TRBJ1-5, with TRBD1 as a possible D gene (5 bases). With 2 bases removed from V and 6 bases from J, the gap between germline ends came to 5 bases. The germline CDR1 and CDR2 sequences are SNHLY and FYNNEI. This CDR3 comprises 12 residues. The CDR3 coding sequence is TGTGCCAGCAGTGAAAGGGGTCAGCCCCAGCATTTT. Amino acid sequence: CASSERGQPQHF.

The CDR3 coding sequence is TGTGCCAGCGGAAGGCTCGGGACAGCCTACAATGAGCAGTTCTTC. Encoded protein: CASGRLGTAYNEQFF. The chain has TRBV2 and TRBJ2-1, with 7 bases matching TRBD1. V was clipped by 8 bases and J by 2 bases; unmatched bases: 9. CDR3 length: 15 residues. In germline, CDR1 is SNHLY, CDR2 FYNNEI.

The rearrangement links TRBV7-9 to TRBJ2-2, with a tentative D call TRBD2 (5 bases). CDR3 length: 18 residues. Germline V gene sequence: CDR1 SEHNR, CDR2 FQNEAQ (reference sequence). Between the trimmed V and J ends, which lost 0 bases and 2 bases, there was a span of 16 bases. The CDR3 sequence: CASSLARLKRINTGELFF. The CDR3 DNA reads TGTGCCAGCAGCTTAGCGCGACTAAAAAGGATAAACACCGGGGAGCTGTTTTTT.

This chain joins TRBV6-1 and TRBJ1-2; 8 nucleotides align to TRBD1. The CDR3 runs to 16 residues. Germline V gene data show CDR1 as MNHNS and CDR2 as SASEGT. With V trimmed by 4 bases and J by 8 bases, 15 bases remained unmatched. The CDR3 protein is CASSALQADRERGYTF. CDR3 DNA sequence: TGTGCCAGCAGTGCCCTTCAAGCGGACAGGGAGAGAGGCTACACCTTC.

V and J are TRBV9 and TRBJ1-1; TRBD1 agrees at 8 bases. CDR1 and CDR2 from the germline V gene are SGDLS and YYNGEE. Losses at the gene ends were 2 bases for V and 8 bases for J; bases not matched to a gene: 5. This CDR3 has 13 residues. In nucleotides, the CDR3 is TGTGCCAGCAGCGTTCGGGACAGGTCCGAAGCTTTCTTT. It translates to CASSVRDRSEAFF.

The sample holds one count of this clone. V and J are TRBV10-2 and TRBJ1-2; TRBD1 matches at 10 bases. Germline CDR1 WSHSY, CDR2 SAAADI. With V trimmed by 8 bases and J by 2 bases, 8 bases remained unmatched. The CDR3 spans 15 residues. The CDR3 DNA sequence: TGCGCCAGCCAGCTTACGGGACAGGGGAACTATGGCTACACCTTC. Amino acids: CASQLTGQGNYGYTF.

This clone was picked up a small number of times. The chain carries TRBV5-4 and TRBJ2-7, with a weak D call TRBD1 (7 bases). Between the trimmed V and J ends, which lost 5 bases and 5 bases, there was a span of 17 bases. Germline V CDR1 and CDR2: SGHNT, YYREEE (reference sequence). This CDR3 spans 14 amino acids. This CDR3 reads CASSQKQGRNEQYF. The DNA of the CDR3 is TGTGCCAGCAGTCAAAAACAGGGGAGGAACGAGCAGTACTTC. Together with reference TRBV5-4 and TRBJ2-7, the CDR3 gives the full variable domain: ETGVTQSPTHLIKTRGQQVTLRCSSQSGHNTVSWYQQALGQGPQFIFQYYREEENGRGNFPPRFSGLQFPNYSSELNVNALELDDSALYLCASSQKQGRNEQYFGPGTRLTVT.

This sequence joins TRBV6-6 and TRBJ1-6; 9 bases fit TRBD1. V lost 5 bases, J lost 9 bases, and 5 bases stayed unmatched. The CDR3 is 14 residues long. Per germline, CDR1 MNHNY and CDR2 SVGAGI (reference sequence). The CDR3 nucleotides are TGTGCCAGCAGTGCTTCGACAGGGGGTTCACCCCTCCACTTT. It translates to CASSASTGGSPLHF.

The V call is TRBV6-5, the J call TRBJ1-6; TRBD1 matches 7 bases. Germline CDR1 reads MNHEY; CDR2 reads SVGAGI. CDR3 size: 15 residues. J was trimmed by 9 bases and V by 4 bases; bases with no gene match: 9. The CDR3, as DNA: TGTGCCAGCAGTTTCGACAGGGTTTTGGGTTCACCCCTCCACTTT. It codes for CASSFDRVLGSPLHF.

The chain couples TRBV19 to TRBJ1-1, with D uncertain. Between the trimmed V and J ends, which lost 3 bases and 7 bases, there was a span of 15 bases. The CDR3 extends over 14 amino acids. Germline CDR1 reads LNHDA; CDR2 reads SQIVND (reference sequence). CDR3 sequence reads: CASSIPRVFSEAFF. The CDR3 coding sequence is TGTGCCAGTAGTATCCCTCGGGTTTTTAGTGAAGCTTTCTTT.

The chain employs TRBV28 and TRBJ1-5; D remains unclear. V shed 3 bases and J shed 2 bases, with 8 bases lying between them. CDR3 length: 14 amino acids. Germline V gives CDR1 MDHEN, CDR2 SYDVKM. The CDR3 sequence: CASSLVAGNQPQHF. The CDR3 DNA reads as TGTGCCAGCAGTTTGGTGGCCGGCAATCAGCCCCAGCATTTT.

As for this clone: The junction shows a germline mismatch at one end, possibly a read error. The genes are TRBV7-7 and TRBJ2-3; TRBD2 is a possible D gene (6 bases). Per the germline V gene, CDR1 is SSHAT and CDR2 is FNYEAQ (reference sequence). This CDR3 has 15 amino acids. CDR3 protein: CASSLDGGAFSTQYF. The CDR3 DNA reads as TGTGCTAGCAGCTTAGACGGCGGGGCGTTTAGTACGCAGTATTTT.

The chain combines TRBV6-4 with TRBJ1-5; a weak D match, TRBD1 (5 bases). V was trimmed by 4 bases and J by 2 bases, leaving 12 bases between them. This CDR3 spans 15 amino acids. Germline V gene sequence: CDR1 MRHNA, CDR2 SNTAGT. The CDR3: CASSVFPRGNQPQHF. DNA for the CDR3: TGTGCCAGCAGTGTCTTCCCCAGGGGCAATCAGCCCCAGCATTTT.